This T cell receptor beta chain was recovered during a study of T-cell reconstitution after alpha-beta-depleted transplantation in children. The CDR3 runs to 13 residues. The V end was cut by 5 bases, the J end by 6 bases, with 13 bases between. TCRbeta library preparation incorporated unique molecular identifiers. MiXCR was run by TCRdb on the PCR reads, yielding one entry per CDR3 protein. The table records nearly 550,000 distinct CDR3 sequences, about 18% of them present only once. This clonotype came up a few times. The origin of this receptor is a human donor who donated a stem cell graft to a child with acute lymphoblastic leukemia. The sample was PBMCs from the stem cell graft donor, taken from the stem cell graft. The chain couples TRBV12-3 or TRBV12-4 to TRBJ1-2; D not resolved. The CDR3 region is CASSSLSRNGYTF. The CDR3 DNA follows: TGTGCCAGCAGTAGCTTATCCAGAAATGGCTACACCTTC.